The 11 T cell receptor beta chains listed next were all sequenced from one sample in a study of regulatory T cells in long-lasting Graves disease. Arm-PCR with iRepertoire HTBI primers amplified the CDR3 regions for these TCR beta libraries. Each CDR3 protein gets one entry after TCRdb re-called the multiplex PCR reads with MiXCR. The repertoire includes approximately 400,000 distinct CDR3 sequences, 15% of them detected once, and over 15% sits in the top ten. The time point here: newly diagnosed GD, antithyroid drugs for less than 3 months. Extracted PBMC RNA gave rise to the TCR library. The sample also formed part of further work on T cells in Graves' hyperthyroidism and ophthalmopathy.

Sequenced material: peripheral blood mononuclear cells (PBMCs), taken at new diagnosis, from a patient treated with antithyroid drugs. These receptors were obtained from a woman aged 25-40 years with Graves disease.

There are many counts of this clonotype. This chain joins TRBV27 and TRBJ2-1, with TRBD2 matching 8 bases. CDR1 is MNHEY and CDR2 is SMNVEV in the germline V gene (reference sequence). This CDR3 has 17 residues. Trimming at V came to 2 bases and at J to 9 bases, leaving 15 bases not matched to a gene. CDR3 amino acids: CASSLNPGLEPLFEQFF. The CDR3 region has the DNA TGTGCCAGCAGTTTAAACCCGGGACTAGAGCCTCTATTTGAGCAGTTCTTC.

At least ten counts were recorded for this clonotype. The rearrangement uses TRBV3-1 and TRBJ2-5; D perhaps matches TRBD1 (5 bases). The germline V gene has CDR1 LGHDT and CDR2 YNNKEL (reference sequence). V was clipped by 4 bases and J by 3 bases, with 12 bases between them. The CDR3 runs 14 residues. CDR3 residues: CASSLRTPEETQYF. Written as DNA, the CDR3 is TGTGCCAGCAGCCTAAGGACACCCGAAGAGACCCAGTACTTC.

There are many counts of this clonotype. This chain uses TRBV7-8 with TRBJ1-1; a possible D gene is TRBD1 (6 bases). Looked up from germline, CDR1 is SGHVS and CDR2 is FQNEAQ. The CDR3 length is 13 residues. V lost 2 bases and J 6 bases, leaving 10 bases between the germline ends. The CDR3 loop reads CASSLMGAAEAFF. Written as DNA, the CDR3 is TGTGCCAGCAGCTTAATGGGGGCCGCTGAAGCTTTCTTT.

This clonotype was detected ten times or more. The chain couples TRBV7-6 to TRBJ1-2; D might be TRBD1 (5 bases). Germline CDR1 is SGHVS and CDR2 is FNYEAQ. Trimming pared 3 bases from V and 2 bases from J, leaving 7 bases between. CDR3 size: 13 residues. The chain's CDR3 is CASSFRVNYGYTF. The CDR3 DNA follows: TGTGCCAGCAGCTTCAGGGTGAACTATGGCTACACCTTC.

This clonotype occurred many times. The chain has TRBV6-1 and TRBJ1-6, with D possibly being TRBD1 (5 bases). V lost 7 bases and J 7 bases, leaving 14 bases between the germline ends. Looked up from germline, CDR1 is MNHNS and CDR2 is SASEGT. The CDR3 totals 14 residues. CDR3 nucleotides: TGTGCCAGCAACGGGGCCAGGGAAAATTCACCCCTCCACTTT. This encodes CASNGARENSPLHF.

The chain combines TRBV29-1 with TRBJ1-2; D call uncertain. The V gene's germline CDR1 is SQVTM and CDR2 ANQGSEA. The CDR3 has 12 amino acids. Between the trimmed V and J ends, which lost 0 bases and 8 bases, there was a span of 10 bases. The CDR3, as DNA: TGCAGCGTTGAAGATAATAAGAGAGGCTACACCTTC. It specifies CSVEDNKRGYTF.

On this clonotype itself: This may be a read error, as it is one base from a much larger clone. The CDR3, as DNA: TGTGCCTGGAGATATGGACTAGCCCCAGAGTTGTTCTTC. Translation gives CAWRYGLAPELFF. The chain has TRBV30 and TRBJ2-1; 8 bases fit TRBD2. The CDR3 consists of 13 residues. The V segment lost 3 bases and the J segment 15 bases; nucleotides outside the gene matches: 13. Germline lookup yields CDR1 GTSNPN and CDR2 SVGIG (reference sequence). The variable domain in full, with the rest retrieved from reference TRBV30 and TRBJ2-1, is SQTIHQWPATLVQPVGSPLSLECTVEGTSNPNLYWYRQAAGRGLQLLFYSVGIGQISSEVPQNLSASRPQDRQFILSSKKLLLSDSGFYLCAWRYGLAPELFFGPGTRLTVL.

This clonotype showed up just a few times. The chain couples TRBV29-1 to TRBJ2-7, with unresolved D. There are 11 residues in the CDR3. V was clipped by 7 bases and J by 3 bases, with 10 bases between them. In germline, CDR1 is SQVTM, CDR2 ANQGSEA. CDR3 residues: CSGLVNYEQYF. CDR3 bases: TGCAGCGGCCTAGTAAACTACGAGCAGTACTTC.

The chain links TRBV5-4 to TRBJ2-1; D gene unclear. V was trimmed by 5 bases and J by 9 bases, leaving 18 bases between them. The length of the CDR3 is 14 residues. Germline CDR1 reads SGHNT; CDR2 reads YYREEE (reference sequence). The CDR3 protein is CASRDGWSTGEQFF. CDR3 coding DNA: TGTGCCAGCAGGGACGGTTGGAGCACGGGTGAGCAGTTCTTC.

This clonotype was recorded many times. The chain couples TRBV5-1 to TRBJ1-1; D is ambiguous. The CDR3 has 11 residues. CDR1 is SGHRS and CDR2 is YFSETQ in the germline V gene. Deletions cut 5 bases from V and 7 bases from J, with 9 bases between. The CDR3 DNA is TGCGCCAGCAGGACGGAGGGTGAAGCTTTCTTT. Translated: CASRTEGEAFF.

The rearrangement uses TRBV5-1 and TRBJ2-7; the D gene could be TRBD1 or TRBD2 (5 bases each). Trimming stripped 4 bases from V and 3 bases from J, with 14 bases between. The CDR3 is 14 amino acids. Germline loops: CDR1 SGHRS, CDR2 YFSETQ. The CDR3 is CASSPTGQNYEQYF. The CDR3 DNA follows: TGCGCCAGCAGCCCGACGGGGCAGAACTACGAGCAGTACTTC.